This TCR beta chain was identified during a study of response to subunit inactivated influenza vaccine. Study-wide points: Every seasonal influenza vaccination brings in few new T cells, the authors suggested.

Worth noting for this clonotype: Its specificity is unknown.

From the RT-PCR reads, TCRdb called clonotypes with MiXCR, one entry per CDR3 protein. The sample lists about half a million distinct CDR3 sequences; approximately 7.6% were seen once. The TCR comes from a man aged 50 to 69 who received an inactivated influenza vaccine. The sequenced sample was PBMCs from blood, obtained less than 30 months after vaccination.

CDR3 loop: CANTFLDTEAFF. The CDR3 DNA is TGTGCCAATACCTTTTTGGACACTGAAGCTTTCTTT. The chain recombines TRBV2 with TRBJ1-1; D gene unclear. V lost 10 bases and J 3 bases, leaving 12 bases between the germline ends. In germline, CDR1 is SNHLY, CDR2 FYNNEI. The CDR3 loop spans 12 amino acids. Looking up the rest from reference TRBV2 and TRBJ1-1 gives the full variable domain: EPEVTQTPSHQVTQMGQEVILRCVPISNHLYFYWYRQILGQKVEFLVSFYNNEISEKSEIFDDQFSVERPDGSNFTLKIRSTKLEDSAMYFCANTFLDTEAFFGQGTRLTVV.